This entry lists 30 T cell receptor beta chains sequenced from one sample in a study of CD8+ T cells in alopecia areata. Once RNA had been extracted, it was reverse transcribed into cDNA to act as the sequencing template. Sequencing used immunoSEQ multiplex PCR; TCRdb keeps in-frame clones, though not all of them. The sample records 130,000 to 150,000 clones, 87% being singletons. Specimen: CD8+ T cells sorted from blood, collected at week 0. The receptors originated from a human donor with alopecia areata.

This chain joins TRBV4-3 and TRBJ1-2; D gene ambiguous. CDR3 length: 13 residues. CDR1 is LGHNA and CDR2 is YSLEER in the germline V gene. V was trimmed by 5 bases and J by 5 bases, leaving 12 bases between them. Here the CDR3 DNA reads TGCGCCAGCAGCTACTCCGTCCAGTATGGCTACACCTTC. It translates to CASSYSVQYGYTF.

The CDR3 reads CASSLMAGGEADTQYF. DNA for the CDR3: TGTGCCAGCAGTCTTATGGCAGGGGGCGAGGCAGATACGCAGTATTTT. The chain couples TRBV7-9 to TRBJ2-3; 8 bases align to TRBD1. With 6 bases clipped from V and 4 bases from J, the junction kept 12 bases outside the gene matches. Germline CDR1 and CDR2: SEHNR and FQNEAQ (reference sequence). CDR3 length: 16 amino acids.

The chain recombines TRBV19 with TRBJ1-2; 7 bases are a match to TRBD1. This CDR3 has 13 residues. Germline CDR1 and CDR2: LNHDA and SQIVND (reference sequence). Trimming took 5 bases from V and 8 from J; bases not matched to a gene: 8. For the CDR3, the DNA is TGTGCCAGTAGTCCCACGAGGGGGCACGGCTACACCTTC. Its translation: CASSPTRGHGYTF.

This clone occurred once. This chain connects TRBV11-1 to TRBJ2-7; 15 nucleotides agree with TRBD2. Germline V lookup: CDR1 SGHAT, CDR2 FQDESV (reference sequence). The CDR3 length is 17 residues. J was trimmed by 2 bases and V by 5 bases; bases with no gene match: 7. This CDR3 is CASSPPGTSGRPYEQYF. DNA of the CDR3: TGTGCCAGCAGCCCCCCGGGGACTAGCGGGAGGCCCTACGAGCAGTACTTC.

The chain recombines TRBV10-2 with TRBJ2-4; D is ambiguous. Germline lookup yields CDR1 WSHSY and CDR2 SAAADI. The germline V and J ends were trimmed by 3 bases and 8 bases, with 5 bases remaining between them. The CDR3 length is 11 residues. The CDR3: CASSDPDIQYF. The CDR3 region has the DNA TGCGCCAGCAGTGACCCGGACATTCAGTACTTC.

V usage is TRBV4-1 and J usage is TRBJ2-1; D perhaps matches TRBD2 (6 bases). The CDR3 has 16 residues. V was shortened by 1 base and J by 2 bases, with 12 bases between the two germline ends. The germline CDR1 and CDR2 sequences are MGHRA and YSYEKL. For the CDR3, the DNA is TGCGCCAGCAGCCAAGCTACGGGAGCAGCCTACAATGAGCAGTTCTTC. As protein: CASSQATGAAYNEQFF.

The chain has TRBV27 and TRBJ2-1; 7 nucleotides match TRBD2. V trimming: 2 bases; J trimming: 6 bases; junction bases outside the gene matches: 4. This CDR3 region has 14 residues. Per the germline V gene, CDR1 is MNHEY and CDR2 is SMNVEV (reference sequence). In DNA form, the CDR3 reads TGTGCCAGCAGTTTAGCGGGAGTTAGCAATGAGCAGTTCTTC. This translates into CASSLAGVSNEQFF.

The genes are TRBV2 and TRBJ2-5; D gene uncertain. The CDR3 is 11 residues long. Germline CDR1 and CDR2: SNHLY and FYNNEI. The V and J ends lost 10 bases and 5 bases respectively, with 11 bases between them. The CDR3 protein is CATRWMETQYF. CDR3 bases: TGTGCCACCCGTTGGATGGAGACCCAGTACTTC.

The J gene is TRBJ2-7, the V gene TRBV11-2, with 8 bases identical to TRBD2. Trimming at V came to 5 bases and at J to 2 bases, leaving 11 bases not matched to a gene. Germline V CDR1 and CDR2: SGHAT, FQNNGV. The length of the CDR3 is 16 residues. The CDR3 reads CASSLSSSGFAYEQYF. The CDR3 bases are TGTGCCAGCAGCCTATCCTCTAGCGGGTTTGCCTACGAGCAGTACTTC.

The chain combines TRBV18 with TRBJ1-2, with 7 bases aligning to TRBD1. Germline trimming cut 2 bases from V and 3 bases from J; bases unmatched to any gene: 6. The CDR3 spans 15 residues. Germline V gives CDR1 KGHSH, CDR2 LQKENI. CDR3 region: CASSPETGVYYGYTF. The CDR3 DNA reads as TGTGCCAGCTCACCAGAAACAGGGGTCTACTATGGCTACACCTTC.

The sample holds a few counts of this clone. The J gene is TRBJ2-5, the V gene TRBV27; the D is unclear. Germline V gene data show CDR1 as MNHEY and CDR2 as SMNVEV (reference sequence). With 3 bases removed from V and 3 bases from J, the gap between germline ends came to 8 bases. CDR3 length equals 13 residues. The CDR3 reads CASSFFAEETQYF. CDR3 sequence (DNA): TGTGCCAGCAGTTTTTTTGCCGAAGAGACCCAGTACTTC.

The rearrangement links TRBV7-9 to TRBJ2-1, with 7 bases fitting TRBD2. The CDR3 length is 15 residues. The V segment lost 7 bases and the J segment 5 bases; nucleotides outside the gene matches: 11. Germline CDR1 and CDR2: SEHNR and FQNEAQ (reference sequence). DNA for the CDR3: TGTGCCAGCATTCCCGGGACTACTTTTAACAATGAGCAGTTCTTC. Its translation is CASIPGTTFNNEQFF.

The chain joins TRBV27 to TRBJ2-7, with D possibly being TRBD2 (7 bases). The CDR3 covers 14 residues. Germline loops: CDR1 MNHEY, CDR2 SMNVEV (reference sequence). With 8 bases removed from V and 4 bases from J, the gap between germline ends came to 18 bases. CDR3 sequence (DNA): TGTGCCAGCGCCACGGGCGGGGGCTTATACGAGCAGTACTTC. Translation: CASATGGGLYEQYF.

The CDR3 region is CASSQFLENNEQFF. The CDR3 DNA reads as TGTGCCAGCTCCCAATTTCTCGAGAACAATGAGCAGTTCTTC. The V gene is TRBV5-4, the J gene TRBJ2-1; D remains unclear. The V gene lost 7 bases and the J gene lost 5 bases, with 16 bases spanning the gap. This CDR3 region has 14 residues. Germline CDR1 reads SGHNT; CDR2 reads YYREEE (reference sequence). The variable domain in full, with the rest retrieved from reference TRBV5-4 and TRBJ2-1, is ETGVTQSPTHLIKTRGQQVTLRCSSQSGHNTVSWYQQALGQGPQFIFQYYREEENGRGNFPPRFSGLQFPNYSSELNVNALELDDSALYLCASSQFLENNEQFFGPGTRLTVL.

V usage is TRBV7-2 and J usage is TRBJ1-2; D perhaps matches TRBD1 (5 bases). Germline V lookup: CDR1 SGHTA, CDR2 FQGNSA. Trimming removed 1 base from V and 1 base from J, with 7 bases in between. CDR3 length equals 14 residues. This chain's CDR3 is CASSLDDSNYGYTF. The CDR3 DNA sequence: TGTGCCAGCAGCTTAGACGACAGTAACTATGGCTACACCTTC.

The CDR3 sequence: CASSQEVGPYEQYF. CDR3 nucleotide sequence: TGTGCCAGCAGCCAAGAGGTCGGTCCCTACGAGCAGTACTTC. The chain has TRBV4-2 and TRBJ2-7, with no clear D. V lost 0 bases and J 2 bases, leaving 8 bases between the germline ends. The CDR3 is 14 amino acids. Germline V gene sequence: CDR1 LGHNA, CDR2 YNFKEQ.

The chain combines TRBV7-3 with TRBJ2-3; tentatively, D is TRBD2 (6 bases). This CDR3 is built from 16 residues. The germline CDR1 and CDR2 sequences are SGHTA and FQGTGA. Trimming removed 3 bases at V and 2 bases at J, with 15 bases between. The CDR3: CASSFSAGSSTDTQYF. Written as DNA, the CDR3 is TGTGCCAGCAGCTTCTCAGCGGGTTCCTCCACAGATACGCAGTATTTT.

This clone was seen just once. V is TRBV6-5 and J is TRBJ2-7; weak D call: TRBD1 (6 bases). The CDR3 is 15 residues long. Germline CDR1 MNHEY, CDR2 SVGAGI. The V end was cut by 4 bases, the J end by 4 bases, with 17 bases between. This CDR3 reads CASSFTGSATYEQYF. CDR3 nucleotide sequence: TGTGCCAGCAGTTTCACAGGGTCAGCGACTTACGAGCAGTACTTC.

The table lists this clone with a few counts. Other DNA sequences within the sample encode an identical CDR3. This chain joins TRBV27 and TRBJ2-7, with D uncertain. CDR1 MNHEY and CDR2 SMNVEV come from the germline V gene (reference sequence). The CDR3 runs 13 residues. V was pared by 3 bases and J by 1 base, with 7 bases between. The CDR3, as DNA: TGTGCCAGCAGTTTGGGTGGATCCTACGAGCAGTACTTC. Translated, it gives CASSLGGSYEQYF.

The chain employs TRBV7-9 and TRBJ2-1; D ambiguous. V lost 8 bases and J lost 2, with 13 bases in between. The CDR3 sequence is 14 residues long. CDR1 SEHNR and CDR2 FQNEAQ come from the germline V gene (reference sequence). DNA of the CDR3: TGTGCCAGCGGCTCCCCCCGCGCCTACAATGAGCAGTTCTTC. Its translation is CASGSPRAYNEQFF.

This sequence joins TRBV5-1 and TRBJ2-3; no definite D call. Between the trimmed V and J ends, which lost 1 base and 1 base, there was a span of 10 bases. The CDR3 is made up of 15 amino acids. CDR1 and CDR2 from the germline V gene are SGHRS and YFSETQ. This CDR3 reads CASSLSDAGTDTQYF. CDR3 bases: TGCGCCAGCAGCTTGTCAGACGCTGGCACAGATACGCAGTATTTT.

This clone was seen just once. The chain combines TRBV7-9 with TRBJ2-7; 9 positions agree with TRBD2. Germline values: CDR1 SEHNR, CDR2 FQNEAQ (reference sequence). The CDR3 sequence is 16 residues long. V shed 0 bases and J 7 bases; nucleotides not matched to a gene: 10. The CDR3 sequence: CASSLAKVAGEREQYF. The CDR3 DNA is TGTGCCAGCAGCTTAGCTAAGGTAGCGGGAGAACGTGAGCAGTACTTC.

The genes are TRBV10-1 and TRBJ2-7; D is uncertain. The germline V gene has CDR1 WNHNN and CDR2 SYGVQD (reference sequence). The CDR3 extends over 11 amino acids. V dropped 2 bases and J dropped 10 bases, with 9 bases sitting between them. The CDR3 nucleotides read TGCGCCAGCAGTGAGGGGGTCTCTCAGTACTTC. Translation gives CASSEGVSQYF.

The chain combines TRBV7-8 with TRBJ1-1; 8 bases fit TRBD1. Germline-derived CDR1 and CDR2 are SGHVS and FQNEAQ. The length of the CDR3 is 14 residues. J gave up 4 bases and V 5 bases, and 6 bases lay outside the gene matches. In DNA, the CDR3 is TGTGCCAGCAGCCCACGGACAGGGCCCACTGAAGCTTTCTTT. It translates to CASSPRTGPTEAFF.

The gene calls are TRBV5-4 and TRBJ2-3; possibly TRBD2 for D (6 bases). V was clipped by 3 bases and J by 1 base, with 9 bases between them. CDR1 and CDR2 (germline): SGHNT, YYREEE (reference sequence). The CDR3 contains 14 residues. CDR3 bases: TGTGCCAGCAGCTGGGGCGGGGGCACAGATACGCAGTATTTT. As protein: CASSWGGGTDTQYF.

The rearrangement joins TRBV10-2 to TRBJ2-1, with TRBD2 matching 7 bases. Germline V CDR1 and CDR2: WSHSY, SAAADI. This CDR3 is built from 13 residues. The CDR3 sequence: CATVAGSYNEQFF. The CDR3 coding sequence is TGCGCGACCGTAGCGGGCTCCTACAATGAGCAGTTCTTC.

V usage is TRBV11-2 and J usage is TRBJ2-3; 8 positions agree with TRBD2. The germline CDR1 and CDR2 sequences are SGHAT and FQNNGV. This CDR3 is built from 16 residues. The V and J ends lost 5 bases and 0 bases, in that order; junction bases with no gene match: 7. The CDR3 nucleotides are TGTGCCAGCAGCCCCTTGGCTAGCGGGAGCACAGATACGCAGTATTTT. Encoded protein: CASSPLASGSTDTQYF.

This clone was seen just once. V gene TRBV7-9 combines with J gene TRBJ2-7; the D is unclear. CDR1 is SEHNR, CDR2 FQNEAQ, per germline (reference sequence). This CDR3 region has 14 residues. V lost 7 bases and J lost 0, with 13 bases in between. The CDR3 DNA reads as TGTGCCAGCACCCACTGGGATGACTCCTACGAGCAGTACTTC. Translating gives CASTHWDDSYEQYF. The whole variable domain, remainder taken from reference TRBV7-9 and TRBJ2-7, is DTGVSQNPRHKITKRGQNVTFRCDPISEHNRLYWYRQTLGQGPEFLTYFQNEAQLEKSRLLSDRFSAERPKGSFSTLEIQRTEQGDSAMYLCASTHWDDSYEQYFGPGTRLTVT.

The V call is TRBV29-1, the J call TRBJ1-1; no clear D gene. Trimming removed 5 bases at V and 7 bases at J, with 8 bases between. The CDR3 runs 10 residues. Germline loops: CDR1 SQVTM, CDR2 ANQGSEA. CDR3 DNA sequence: TGCAGCGTTTTGGACGGTGAAGCTTTCTTT. It specifies CSVLDGEAFF.

The chain is built from TRBV27 and TRBJ1-5; a possible D gene is TRBD1 (5 bases). The V and J ends lost 5 bases and 6 bases respectively, with 8 bases between them. This CDR3 is built from 12 residues. Germline lookup yields CDR1 MNHEY and CDR2 SMNVEV (reference sequence). The CDR3: CASSGGSQPQHF. The CDR3 DNA follows: TGTGCCAGCAGTGGGGGTTCTCAGCCCCAGCATTTT.